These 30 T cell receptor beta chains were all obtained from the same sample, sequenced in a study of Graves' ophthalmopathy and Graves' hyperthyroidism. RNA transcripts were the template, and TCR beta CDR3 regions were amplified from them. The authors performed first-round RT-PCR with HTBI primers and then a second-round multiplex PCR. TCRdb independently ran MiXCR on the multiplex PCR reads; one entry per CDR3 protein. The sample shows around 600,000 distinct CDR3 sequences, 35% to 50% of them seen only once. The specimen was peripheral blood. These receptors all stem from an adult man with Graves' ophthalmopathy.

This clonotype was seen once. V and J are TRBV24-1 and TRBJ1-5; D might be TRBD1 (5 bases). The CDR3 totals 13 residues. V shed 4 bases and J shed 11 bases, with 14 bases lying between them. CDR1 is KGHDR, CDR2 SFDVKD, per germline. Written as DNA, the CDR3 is TGTGCCACCAGTGACCCTGGGACCGGGGCCCAGCATTTT. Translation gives CATSDPGTGAQHF.

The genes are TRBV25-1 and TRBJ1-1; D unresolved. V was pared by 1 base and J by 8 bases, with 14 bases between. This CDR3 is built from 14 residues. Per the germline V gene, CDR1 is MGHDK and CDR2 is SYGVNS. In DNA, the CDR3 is TGTGCCAGCAGTGAATGGGGTGGCCGACAAGAAGCTTTCTTT. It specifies CASSEWGGRQEAFF.

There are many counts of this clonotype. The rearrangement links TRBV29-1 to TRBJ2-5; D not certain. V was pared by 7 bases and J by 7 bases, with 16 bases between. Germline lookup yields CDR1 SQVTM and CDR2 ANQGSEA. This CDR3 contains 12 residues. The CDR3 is CSDLPSGATQYF. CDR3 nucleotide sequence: TGCAGCGACCTCCCGTCCGGCGCGACCCAGTACTTC.

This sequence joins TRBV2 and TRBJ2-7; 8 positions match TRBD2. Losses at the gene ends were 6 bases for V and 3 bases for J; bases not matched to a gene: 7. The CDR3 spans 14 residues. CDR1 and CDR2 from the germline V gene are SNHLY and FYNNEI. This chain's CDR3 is CASRTGAGGYEQYF. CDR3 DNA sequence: TGTGCCAGCAGAACGGGGGCGGGGGGCTACGAGCAGTACTTC. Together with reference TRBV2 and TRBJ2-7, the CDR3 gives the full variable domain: EPEVTQTPSHQVTQMGQEVILRCVPISNHLYFYWYRQILGQKVEFLVSFYNNEISEKSEIFDDQFSVERPDGSNFTLKIRSTKLEDSAMYFCASRTGAGGYEQYFGPGTRLTVT.

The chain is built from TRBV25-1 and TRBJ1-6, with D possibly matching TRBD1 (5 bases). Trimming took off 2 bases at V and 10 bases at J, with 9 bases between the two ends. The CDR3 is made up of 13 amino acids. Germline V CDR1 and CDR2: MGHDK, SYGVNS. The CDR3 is CASSELGASPLHF. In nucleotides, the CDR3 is TGTGCCAGCAGTGAACTCGGGGCATCACCCCTCCACTTT.

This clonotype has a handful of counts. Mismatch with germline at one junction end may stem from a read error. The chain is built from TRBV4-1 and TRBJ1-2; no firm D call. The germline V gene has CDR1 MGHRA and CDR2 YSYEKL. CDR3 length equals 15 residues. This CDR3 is CASSDRSGMIYGYTF. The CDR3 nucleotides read TGTGCATCGTCAGATCGGTCGGGCATGATCTATGGCTACACCTTC.

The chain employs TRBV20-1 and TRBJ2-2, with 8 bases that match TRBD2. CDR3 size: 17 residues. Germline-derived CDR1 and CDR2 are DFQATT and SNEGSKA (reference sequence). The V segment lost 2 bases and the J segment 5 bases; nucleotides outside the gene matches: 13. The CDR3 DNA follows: TGCAGTGCTAGACGGGGCGGGACTAGTGATCTGACCGGGGAGCTGTTTTTT. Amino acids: CSARRGGTSDLTGELFF.

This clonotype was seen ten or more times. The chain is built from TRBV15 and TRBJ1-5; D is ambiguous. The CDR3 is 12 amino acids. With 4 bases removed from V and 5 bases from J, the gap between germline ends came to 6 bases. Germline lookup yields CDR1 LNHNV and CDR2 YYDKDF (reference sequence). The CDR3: CATSMLDQPQHF. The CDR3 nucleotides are TGTGCCACCAGCATGCTTGATCAGCCCCAGCATTTT.

CDR3 nucleotide sequence: TGCGCCAGCAGCCCGGCGACAGGGGCAGATTATGGCTACACCTTC. It yields the protein CASSPATGADYGYTF. This chain uses TRBV5-1 with TRBJ1-2; 8 positions agree with TRBD1. CDR1 and CDR2 from the germline V gene are SGHRS and YFSETQ. The CDR3 runs 15 residues. V lost 4 bases and J lost 5; bases outside the gene matches: 10.

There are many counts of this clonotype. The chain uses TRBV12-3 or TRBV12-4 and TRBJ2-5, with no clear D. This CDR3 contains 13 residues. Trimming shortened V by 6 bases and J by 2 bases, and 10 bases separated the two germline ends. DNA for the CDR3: TGTGCCAGCAGGCCAAGAAATCAAGAGACCCAGTACTTC. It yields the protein CASRPRNQETQYF.

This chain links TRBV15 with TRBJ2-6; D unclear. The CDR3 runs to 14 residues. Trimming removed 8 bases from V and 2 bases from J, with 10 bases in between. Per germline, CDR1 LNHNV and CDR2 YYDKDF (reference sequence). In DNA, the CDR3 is TGTGCCACCTGTAGAGCTGCTGGGGCCAACGTCCTGACTTTC. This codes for CATCRAAGANVLTF.

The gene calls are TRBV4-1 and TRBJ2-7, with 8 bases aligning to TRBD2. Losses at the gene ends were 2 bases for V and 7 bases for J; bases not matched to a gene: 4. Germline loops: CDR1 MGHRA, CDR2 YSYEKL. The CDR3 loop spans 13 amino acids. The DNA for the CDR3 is TGCGCCAGCAGCCAATTAGCGGGGTTTGAGCAGTACTTC. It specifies CASSQLAGFEQYF.

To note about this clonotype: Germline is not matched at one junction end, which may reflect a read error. The CDR3 bases are TGTGCCAGCAGTCGGACTGGACATCAGCATTTT. Protein: CASSRTGHQHF. The chain is built from TRBV10-3 and TRBJ1-5; weak D call: TRBD1 (5 bases). Germline V gene lookup returns CDR1 ENHRY and CDR2 SYGVKD. The CDR3 is 11 amino acids.

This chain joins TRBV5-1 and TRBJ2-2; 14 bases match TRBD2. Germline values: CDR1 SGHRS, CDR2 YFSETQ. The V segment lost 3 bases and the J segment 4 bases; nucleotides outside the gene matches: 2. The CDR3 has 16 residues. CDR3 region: CASSWGLAGATGELFF. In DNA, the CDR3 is TGCGCCAGCAGCTGGGGACTAGCGGGAGCCACCGGGGAGCTGTTTTTT.

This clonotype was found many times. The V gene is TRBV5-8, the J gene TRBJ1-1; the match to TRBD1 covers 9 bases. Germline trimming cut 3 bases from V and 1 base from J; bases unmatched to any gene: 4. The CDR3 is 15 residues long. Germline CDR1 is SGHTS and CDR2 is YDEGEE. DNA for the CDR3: TGTGCCAGCAGCTCGCCGGGACAGGGGAACACTGAAGCTTTCTTT. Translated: CASSSPGQGNTEAFF.

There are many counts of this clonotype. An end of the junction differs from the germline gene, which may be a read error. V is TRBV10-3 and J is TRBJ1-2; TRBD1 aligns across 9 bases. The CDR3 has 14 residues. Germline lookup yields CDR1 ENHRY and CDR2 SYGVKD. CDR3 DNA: TGTGCCAGCAGTGGGGGACAGGGAAGGTATGGCTACACCTTC. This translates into CASSGGQGRYGYTF.

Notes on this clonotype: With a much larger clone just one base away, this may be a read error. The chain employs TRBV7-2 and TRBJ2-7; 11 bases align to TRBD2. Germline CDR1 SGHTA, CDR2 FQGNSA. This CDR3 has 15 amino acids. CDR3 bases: TGTGCCGGCAGCTTAGAAGGGACTAGCGGCTACGAGCAGTACTTC. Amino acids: CAGSLEGTSGYEQYF.

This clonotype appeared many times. The CDR3: CASSLVAGGPETQYF. CDR3 DNA: TGTGCCAGCAGCTTAGTAGCGGGGGGCCCAGAGACCCAGTACTTC. The chain combines TRBV7-9 with TRBJ2-5; 10 nucleotides agree with TRBD2. Losses at the gene ends were 1 base for V and 4 bases for J; bases not matched to a gene: 3. CDR1 is SEHNR, CDR2 FQNEAQ, per germline (reference sequence). The CDR3 has 15 amino acids.

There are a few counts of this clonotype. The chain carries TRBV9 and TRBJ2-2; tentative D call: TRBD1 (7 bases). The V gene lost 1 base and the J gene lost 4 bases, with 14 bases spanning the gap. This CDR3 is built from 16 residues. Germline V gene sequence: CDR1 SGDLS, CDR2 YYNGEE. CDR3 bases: TGTGCCAGCAGCGTAACAGGGGAGGTTCGCACCGGGGAGCTGTTTTTT. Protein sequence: CASSVTGEVRTGELFF.

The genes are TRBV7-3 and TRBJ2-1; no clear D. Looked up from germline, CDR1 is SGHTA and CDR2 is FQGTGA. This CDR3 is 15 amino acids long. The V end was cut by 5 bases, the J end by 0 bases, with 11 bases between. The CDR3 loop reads CASSPITASYNEQFF. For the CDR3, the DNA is TGTGCCAGCAGCCCAATTACTGCCTCCTACAATGAGCAGTTCTTC. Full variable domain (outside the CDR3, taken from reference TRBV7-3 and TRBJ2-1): GAGVSQTPSNKVTEKGKYVELRCDPISGHTALYWYRQSLGQGPEFLIYFQGTGAADDSGLPNDRFFAVRPEGSVSTLKIQRTERGDSAVYLCASSPITASYNEQFFGPGTRLTVL.

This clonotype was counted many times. CDR3 loop: CASSEGAGEQPQHF. CDR3 DNA sequence: TGTGCCAGCAGTGAAGGGGCGGGGGAACAGCCCCAGCATTTT. The rearrangement uses TRBV2 and TRBJ1-5, with D possibly matching TRBD1 (5 bases). With 1 base removed from V and 7 bases from J, the gap between germline ends came to 11 bases. The CDR3 is made up of 14 amino acids. Germline V lookup: CDR1 SNHLY, CDR2 FYNNEI.

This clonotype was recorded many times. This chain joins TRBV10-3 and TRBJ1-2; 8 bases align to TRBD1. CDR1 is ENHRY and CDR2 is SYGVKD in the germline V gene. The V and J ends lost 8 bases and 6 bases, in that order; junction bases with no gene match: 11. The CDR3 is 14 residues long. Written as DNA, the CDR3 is TGTGCCATCCCTAGACAGGGGAGGGCCGATGGCTACACCTTC. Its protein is CAIPRQGRADGYTF.

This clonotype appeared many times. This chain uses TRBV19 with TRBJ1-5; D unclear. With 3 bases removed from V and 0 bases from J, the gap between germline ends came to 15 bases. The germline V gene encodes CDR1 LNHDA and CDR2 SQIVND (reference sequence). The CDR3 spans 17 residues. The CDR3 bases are TGTGCCAGTAGTATTTGGGGTCGGGGATATAGCAATCAGCCCCAGCATTTT. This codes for CASSIWGRGYSNQPQHF.

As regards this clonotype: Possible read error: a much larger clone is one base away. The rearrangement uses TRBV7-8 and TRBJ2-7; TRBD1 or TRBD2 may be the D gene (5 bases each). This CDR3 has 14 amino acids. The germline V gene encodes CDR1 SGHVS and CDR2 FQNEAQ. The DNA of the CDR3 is TGTGCCAGCAGTTCCGCGGCAGGGACCTACGAGCGGTACTTC. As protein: CASSSAAGTYERYF. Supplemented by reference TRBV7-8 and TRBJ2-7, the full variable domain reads GAGVSQSPRYKVAKRGQDVALRCDPISGHVSLFWYQQALGQGPEFLTYFQNEAQLDKSGLPSDRFFAERPEGSVSTLKIQRTQQEDSAVYLCASSSAAGTYERYFGPGTRLTVT.

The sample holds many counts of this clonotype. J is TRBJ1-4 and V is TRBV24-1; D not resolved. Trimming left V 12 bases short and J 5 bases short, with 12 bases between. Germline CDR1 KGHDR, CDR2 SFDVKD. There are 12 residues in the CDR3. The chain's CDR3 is CAHGRENEKLFF. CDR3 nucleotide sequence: TGTGCCCACGGTCGCGAAAATGAAAAACTGTTTTTT.

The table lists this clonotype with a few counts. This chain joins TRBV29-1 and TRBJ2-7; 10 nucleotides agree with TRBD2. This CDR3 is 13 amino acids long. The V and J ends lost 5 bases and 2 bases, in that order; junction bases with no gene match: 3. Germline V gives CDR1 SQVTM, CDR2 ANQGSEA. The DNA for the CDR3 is TGCAGCGTTAGGACTAGCGGAACCTACGAGCAGTACTTC. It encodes CSVRTSGTYEQYF.

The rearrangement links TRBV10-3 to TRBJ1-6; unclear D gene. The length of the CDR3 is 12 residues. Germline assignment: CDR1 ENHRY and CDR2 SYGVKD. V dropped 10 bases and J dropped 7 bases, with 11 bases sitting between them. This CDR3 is CASGGLNSPLHF. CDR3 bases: TGTGCCAGCGGTGGGTTGAATTCACCCCTCCACTTT.

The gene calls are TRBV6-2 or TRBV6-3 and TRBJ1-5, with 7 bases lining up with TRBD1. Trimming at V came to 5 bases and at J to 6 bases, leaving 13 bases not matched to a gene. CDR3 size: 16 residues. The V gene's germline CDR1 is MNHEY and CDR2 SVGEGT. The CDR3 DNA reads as TGTGCCAGCAGTGGAGCGCGGGTAGGGGGCCGTCAGCCCCAGCATTTT. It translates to CASSGARVGGRQPQHF.

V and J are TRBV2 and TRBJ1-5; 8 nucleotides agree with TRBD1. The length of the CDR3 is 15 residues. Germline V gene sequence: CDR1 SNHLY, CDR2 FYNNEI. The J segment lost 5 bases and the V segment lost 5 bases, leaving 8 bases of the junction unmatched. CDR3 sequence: CASSTGTGGYQPQHF. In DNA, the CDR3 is TGTGCCAGCAGTACAGGGACAGGAGGGTATCAGCCCCAGCATTTT.

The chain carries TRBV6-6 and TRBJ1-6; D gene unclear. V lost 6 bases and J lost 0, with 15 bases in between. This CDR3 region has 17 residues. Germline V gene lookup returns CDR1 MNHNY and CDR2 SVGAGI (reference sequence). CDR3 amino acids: CASSPLIRSSYNSPLHF. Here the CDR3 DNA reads TGTGCCAGCAGCCCTTTGATCAGGAGCTCCTATAATTCACCCCTCCACTTT.